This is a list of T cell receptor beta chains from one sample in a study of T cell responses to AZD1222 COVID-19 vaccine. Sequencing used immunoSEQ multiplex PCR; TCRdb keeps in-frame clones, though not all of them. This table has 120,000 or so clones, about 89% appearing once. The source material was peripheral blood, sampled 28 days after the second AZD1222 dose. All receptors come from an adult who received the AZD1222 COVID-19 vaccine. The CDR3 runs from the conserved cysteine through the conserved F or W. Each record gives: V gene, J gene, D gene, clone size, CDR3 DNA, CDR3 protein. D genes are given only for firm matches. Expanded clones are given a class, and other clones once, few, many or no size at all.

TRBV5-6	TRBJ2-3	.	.	TGTGCCAGCAGCGCCGGGTATACGCAGTATTTT	CASSAGYTQYF
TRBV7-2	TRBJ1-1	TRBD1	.	TGTGCCAGCAGCGGTGGCAGGGGGCCTAACACTGAAGCTTTCTTT	CASSGGRGPNTEAFF
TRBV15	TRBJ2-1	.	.	TGTGCCACCAGCAGACCTGGCTCAAGCTCCTACAATGAGCAGTTCTTC	CATSRPGSSSYNEQFF
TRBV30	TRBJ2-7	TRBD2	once	TGTGCCTGGAGCCTCGGGAGGGTCTCATGGGGCCCCTACGAGCAGTACTTC	CAWSLGRVSWGPYEQYF
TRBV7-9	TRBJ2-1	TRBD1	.	TGTGCCAGCAGCTTAGAACAGGGGGTTGCCTACAATGAGCAGTTCTTC	CASSLEQGVAYNEQFF
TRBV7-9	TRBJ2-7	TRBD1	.	TGTGCCAGCAGCCCCGGGACAGGGGGCTACGAGCAGTACTTC	CASSPGTGGYEQYF
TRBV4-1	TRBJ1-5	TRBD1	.	TGCGCCAGCAGCACGGGGACAGGCCTCTATAGCAATCAGCCCCAGCATTTT	CASSTGTGLYSNQPQHF
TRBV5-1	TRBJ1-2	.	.	TGCGCCAGCAAACCTACAGGGAAACATGGCTACACCTTC	CASKPTGKHGYTF
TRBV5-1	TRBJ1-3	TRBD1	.	TGCGCCAGCTCCGGGACAGTCAACGGAAACACCATATATTTT	CASSGTVNGNTIYF
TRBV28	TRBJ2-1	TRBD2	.	TGTGCCAGCAGTTTAAAAAGGTCTAGCGGGAGGTTTAGTTTCTACAATGAGCAGTTCTTC	CASSLKRSSGRFSFYNEQFF
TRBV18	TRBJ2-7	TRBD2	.	TGTGCCAGCTCACCACTCGGACTAGCGGGAGGGCCGCGGGAGCAGTACTTC	CASSPLGLAGGPREQYF
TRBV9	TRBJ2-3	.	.	TGTGCCAGCAGCGTAGATTCGTGGATAAGGGGTGGCGCAGATACGCAGTATTTT	CASSVDSWIRGGADTQYF
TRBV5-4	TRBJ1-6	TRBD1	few	TGTGCCAGCAGCTTACAGGGGTATCAGCCGAATTCACCCCTCCACTTT	CASSLQGYQPNSPLHF
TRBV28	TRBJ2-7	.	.	TGTGCCAGCCTCAATAACTACGAGCAGTACTTC	CASLNNYEQYF
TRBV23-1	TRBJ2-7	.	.	TGCGCCAGCAGCGACAGGTGCTATTCCTACGAGCAGTACTTC	CASSDRCYSYEQYF
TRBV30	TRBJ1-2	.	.	TGTGCCGGACAGTCTTTCTATGGCTACACCTTC	CAGQSFYGYTF
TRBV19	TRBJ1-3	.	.	TGTGCCAGTACCGCAGGGGCAACTGGAAACACCATATATTTT	CASTAGATGNTIYF
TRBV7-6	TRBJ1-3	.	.	TGTGCCAGCAGCTTAGTCTCATCTTCCGGGCCAACTTACTCTGGAAACACCATATATTTT	CASSLVSSSGPTYSGNTIYF
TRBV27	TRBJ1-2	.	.	TGTGCCAGCAGTCCCTACCAGGGAATAGATGGCTACACCTTC	CASSPYQGIDGYTF
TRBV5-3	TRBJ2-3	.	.	TGTGCCAGAAGCTTGGCCAGTTATCCGCCAGATACGCAGTATTTT	CARSLASYPPDTQYF
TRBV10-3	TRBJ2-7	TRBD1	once	TGTGCCATCGGGTACCGGGACAGGGGGCCGTACGAGCAGTACTTC	CAIGYRDRGPYEQYF
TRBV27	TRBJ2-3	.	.	TGTGCCAGCAGTTTTGGGGTCACAGATACGCAGTATTTT	CASSFGVTDTQYF
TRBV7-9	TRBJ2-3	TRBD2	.	TGTGCCAGCAGCGGCCTAGCGGGGCCTAGCACAGATACGCAGTATTTT	CASSGLAGPSTDTQYF
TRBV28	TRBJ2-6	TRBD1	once	TGTGCCAGCGTAACGGGGACAGCTAGCTCTGGGGCCAACGTCCTGACTTTC	CASVTGTASSGANVLTF
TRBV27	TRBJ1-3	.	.	TGTGCCAGCAGTTTAGTCAGTGGAAACACCATATATTTT	CASSLVSGNTIYF
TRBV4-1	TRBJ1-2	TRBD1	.	TGCGCCAGCAGCCAAGGACAGGGGGCGCGTGGCTACACCTTC	CASSQGQGARGYTF
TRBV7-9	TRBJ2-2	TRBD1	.	TGTGCCAGCAGCTGGACAGGGGACACCGGGGAGCTGTTTTTT	CASSWTGDTGELFF
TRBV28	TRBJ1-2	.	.	TGTGCCAGCAGTCACGGCGACTATGGCTACACCTTC	CASSHGDYGYTF
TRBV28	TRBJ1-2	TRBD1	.	TGTGCCAGCAGTTCAGGGGGGGGCGTCAATGGCTACACCTTC	CASSSGGGVNGYTF